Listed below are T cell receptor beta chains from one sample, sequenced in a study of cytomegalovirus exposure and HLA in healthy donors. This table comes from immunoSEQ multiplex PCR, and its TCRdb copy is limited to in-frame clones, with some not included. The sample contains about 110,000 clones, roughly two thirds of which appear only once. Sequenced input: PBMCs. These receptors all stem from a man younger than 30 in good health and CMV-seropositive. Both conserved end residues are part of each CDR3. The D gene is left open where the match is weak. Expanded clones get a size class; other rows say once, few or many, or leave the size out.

CASSYSRQGSIGYTF	TGTGCCAGCAGTTACTCCCGACAGGGTTCTATTGGCTACACCTTC	TRBJ1-2	TRBV6-5	TRBD1	-
CSAQRNEQFF	TGCAGCGCCCAGAGGAATGAGCAGTTCTTC	TRBJ2-1	TRBV29-1	-	few
CASSSLPLGRGAYNEQFF	TGTGCCAGCAGCTCTCTCCCTCTAGGGCGGGGGGCCTACAATGAGCAGTTCTTC	TRBJ2-1	TRBV11-3	TRBD2	-
CASKALDYGYTF	TGTGCCAGCAAAGCCCTAGATTATGGCTACACCTTC	TRBJ1-2	TRBV6-5	-	-
CASSENGGNTEAFF	TGTGCCAGCAGTGAAAACGGGGGGAACACTGAAGCTTTCTTT	TRBJ1-1	TRBV6-1	-	-
CASRDLDRAQETQYF	TGTGCCAGCAGGGACCTAGACAGAGCACAAGAGACCCAGTACTTC	TRBJ2-5	TRBV6-5	-	-
CASSLVTGPSGANVLTF	TGTGCCAGCAGTTTAGTCACAGGGCCCTCTGGGGCCAACGTCCTGACTTTC	TRBJ2-6	TRBV27	-	-
CATSRESGGYGYTF	TGTGCCACCAGCAGAGAGTCAGGGGGCTATGGCTACACCTTC	TRBJ1-2	TRBV15	TRBD1	-
CASSVGRWGTAAPNEQFF	TGTGCCAGCAGCGTGGGAAGGTGGGGAACAGCGGCACCCAATGAGCAGTTCTTC	TRBJ2-1	TRBV9	-	-
CASSTTGSPIYEQYF	TGTGCCAGTAGTACGACAGGTTCCCCTATCTACGAGCAGTACTTC	TRBJ2-7	TRBV19	-	-
CASSLAGEPQETQYF	TGCGCCAGCAGTCTAGCGGGGGAACCCCAAGAGACCCAGTACTTC	TRBJ2-5	TRBV5-1	TRBD2	-
CASSLIVRGGDGYTF	TGTGCCAGCAGCCTAATTGTACGGGGGGGAGATGGCTACACCTTC	TRBJ1-2	TRBV7-9	-	-
CASSPFAGNYGYTF	TGTGCCAGCAGCCCATTTGCAGGGAACTATGGCTACACCTTC	TRBJ1-2	TRBV5-4	-	-
CASSQIATSTDTQYF	TGTGCCAGCAGCCAAATAGCGACGAGCACAGATACGCAGTATTTT	TRBJ2-3	TRBV4-2	-	-
CASSFTGVEQYF	TGCGCCAGCAGCTTCACAGGGGTCGAGCAGTACTTC	TRBJ2-7	TRBV5-1	TRBD1	-
CASRVRGTNEKLFF	TGTGCCAGCAGGGTACGGGGGACTAATGAAAAACTGTTTTTT	TRBJ1-4	TRBV6-1	-	-
CATLLGPLRPEAFF	TGTGCCACCCTTTTGGGGCCCCTGAGACCTGAAGCTTTCTTT	TRBJ1-1	TRBV6-1	-	-
CATRQGTLQETQYF	TGTGCCACCAGACAGGGCACACTACAAGAGACCCAGTACTTC	TRBJ2-5	TRBV19	TRBD1	few
CASCRAYQETQYF	TGTGCCAGCTGCCGTGCGTACCAAGAGACCCAGTACTTC	TRBJ2-5	TRBV7-9	-	-
CASSAFRGNQPQHF	TGCGCCAGCAGTGCGTTCCGTGGCAATCAGCCCCAGCATTTT	TRBJ1-5	TRBV2	-	-
CASNTRYSWDTEAFF	TGTGCCAGCAATACCCGTTACAGTTGGGACACTGAAGCTTTCTTT	TRBJ1-1	TRBV27	-	once
CASSPNRGRQYF	TGTGCCAGCAGCCCCAATAGGGGGCGGCAGTACTTC	TRBJ2-7	TRBV7-9	TRBD1	few
CASSLVARVTDTQYF	TGTGCCAGCAGCTTAGTAGCCAGGGTAACAGATACGCAGTATTTT	TRBJ2-3	TRBV7-8	-	-
CAWSPLSLGRGYTF	TGTGCCTGGAGTCCCCTTAGTCTGGGCAGGGGCTACACCTTC	TRBJ1-2	TRBV30	-	-
CASSRQSMNTEAFF	TGCGCCAGCAGCCGACAGAGCATGAACACTGAAGCTTTCTTT	TRBJ1-1	TRBV5-1	-	-
CASSLNGTGSYNEQFF	TGTGCCAGCAGCTTAAACGGGACAGGGTCCTACAATGAGCAGTTCTTC	TRBJ2-1	TRBV12-1	-	-
CASSLDRYTEAFF	TGTGCCAGCAGTTTAGACAGATACACTGAAGCTTTCTTT	TRBJ1-1	TRBV27	-	few
CASSERAGGANVLTF	TGTGCCAGCAGTGAGAGGGCGGGGGGGGCCAACGTCCTGACTTTC	TRBJ2-6	TRBV6-1	-	many
CASSLVGTGANYGYTF	TGCGCCAGCAGCTTGGTTGGGACAGGGGCTAACTATGGCTACACCTTC	TRBJ1-2	TRBV5-1	TRBD1	-
CASSHTSGGRADTQYF	TGTGCCAGCAGCCACACTAGCGGGGGGCGCGCAGATACGCAGTATTTT	TRBJ2-3	TRBV7-9	TRBD2	-
CASSLRGGYEQYF	TGTGCCAGCAGCTTGCGAGGGGGCTACGAGCAGTACTTC	TRBJ2-7	TRBV6-5	-	-
CASSLPGQGEETQYF	TGTGCCAGCAGCTTACCCGGACAGGGGGAGGAGACCCAGTACTTC	TRBJ2-5	TRBV11-1	TRBD1	once
CASSKRGGSYEQYF	TGTGCCAGCAGCAAGAGGGGGGGCTCCTACGAGCAGTACTTC	TRBJ2-7	TRBV5-4	-	once
CASSWEQGRNTEAFF	TGTGCCAGCAGCTGGGAACAGGGACGGAACACTGAAGCTTTCTTT	TRBJ1-1	TRBV5-4	-	-
CASNPGGETQYF	TGCGCCAGCAACCCGGGAGGGGAGACCCAGTACTTC	TRBJ2-5	TRBV5-1	TRBD2	-
CASRLTGQGYEQYF	TGTGCCAGCAGATTAACCGGACAGGGGTACGAGCAGTACTTC	TRBJ2-7	TRBV28	TRBD1	-
CASSLYGGGTGGQFF	TGCGCCAGCAGCTTGTACGGGGGGGGGACGGGGGGGCAGTTCTTC	TRBJ2-1	TRBV5-1	TRBD2	few
CASTAKETQYF	TGCGCCAGCACCGCGAAAGAGACCCAGTACTTC	TRBJ2-5	TRBV10-2	-	few
CASSSSGDSGANVLTF	-	TRBJ2-6	TRBV6-6	-	few
CASGSTGVVLEKLFF	TGTGCCAGCGGGAGTACAGGGGTGGTTTTAGAAAAACTGTTTTTT	TRBJ1-4	TRBV6-5	TRBD1	-
CASSHGQGWDEQYF	TGCGCCAGCAGCCATGGACAGGGGTGGGACGAGCAGTACTTC	TRBJ2-7	TRBV5-1	TRBD1	few
CSSSPPSDEAFF	TGTTCCAGCAGCCCGCCTAGCGATGAAGCTTTCTTT	TRBJ1-1	TRBV7-9	-	-
CASRNSPTAEAFF	TGTGCCAGCAGGAACTCACCTACTGCAGAAGCTTTCTTT	TRBJ1-1	TRBV2	-	-
CASSVDPLGRTNTEAFF	TGTGCCAGCAGCGTTGATCCCTTGGGGCGGACGAACACTGAAGCTTTCTTT	TRBJ1-1	TRBV9	-	-
CASGRDSSNYGYTF	TGTGCCAGCGGCAGGGACAGCTCTAACTATGGCTACACCTTC	TRBJ1-2	TRBV7-9	TRBD1	-
CAWSKRGNQPQHF	TGTGCCTGGAGTAAAAGAGGGAATCAGCCCCAGCATTTC	TRBJ1-5	TRBV30	-	-
CASSQARGNNEQFF	TGCGCCAGCAGCCAAGCCAGGGGGAACAATGAGCAGTTCTTC	TRBJ2-1	TRBV4-1	TRBD1	-
CASSPDRDYGYTF	TGTGCCAGCAGCCCGGACAGAGACTATGGCTACACCTTC	TRBJ1-2	TRBV7-9	-	-